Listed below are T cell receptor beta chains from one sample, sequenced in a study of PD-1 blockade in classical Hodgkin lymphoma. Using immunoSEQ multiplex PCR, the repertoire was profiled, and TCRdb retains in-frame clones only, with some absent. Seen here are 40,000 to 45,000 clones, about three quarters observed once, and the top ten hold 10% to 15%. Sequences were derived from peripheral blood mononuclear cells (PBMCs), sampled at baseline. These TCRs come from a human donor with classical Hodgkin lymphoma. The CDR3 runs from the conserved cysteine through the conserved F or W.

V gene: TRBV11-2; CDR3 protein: CASSLVGGYGYTF
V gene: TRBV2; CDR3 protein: CAATRQVSYEQYF
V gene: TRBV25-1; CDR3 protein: CASSEASGGAGELFF
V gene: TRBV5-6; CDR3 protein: CASSLSGGGGTGELFF
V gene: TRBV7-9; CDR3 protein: CASSLGTDGNTIYF
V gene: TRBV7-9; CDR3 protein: CASTDSSYEQYF
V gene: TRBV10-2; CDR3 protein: CASSGSGKKLFF
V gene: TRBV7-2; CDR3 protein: CASSAGWVYEQYF
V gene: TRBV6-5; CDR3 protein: CASSYSRQIANEKLFF
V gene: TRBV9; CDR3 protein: CASSAGRDSGDEQYF
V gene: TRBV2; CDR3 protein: CASTDRGQPQHF
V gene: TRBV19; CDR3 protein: CATYDRANTGELFF
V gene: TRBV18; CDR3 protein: CASSPVRAEAYNEQFF
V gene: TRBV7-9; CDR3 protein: CASSLAVVAYGYTF
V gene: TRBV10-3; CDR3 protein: CAISEPGQGGGYEQYF
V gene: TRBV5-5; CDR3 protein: CASSWRDSQLAQHF
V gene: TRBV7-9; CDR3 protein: CASRQSGYQETQYF
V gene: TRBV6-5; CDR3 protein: CASSYSNRGGEKLFF
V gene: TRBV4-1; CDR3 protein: CASRRGKSYNEQFF
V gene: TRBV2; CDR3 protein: CASSADGGYTF
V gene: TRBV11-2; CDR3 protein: CASSPEAGTGDPDTQYF
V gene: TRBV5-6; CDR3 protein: CASSWGDRRNQPQHF
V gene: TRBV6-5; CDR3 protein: CASRTRGHGYTF
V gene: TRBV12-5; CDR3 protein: CASGLRTEAFF
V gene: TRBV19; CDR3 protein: CASSGPGSTNEKLFF